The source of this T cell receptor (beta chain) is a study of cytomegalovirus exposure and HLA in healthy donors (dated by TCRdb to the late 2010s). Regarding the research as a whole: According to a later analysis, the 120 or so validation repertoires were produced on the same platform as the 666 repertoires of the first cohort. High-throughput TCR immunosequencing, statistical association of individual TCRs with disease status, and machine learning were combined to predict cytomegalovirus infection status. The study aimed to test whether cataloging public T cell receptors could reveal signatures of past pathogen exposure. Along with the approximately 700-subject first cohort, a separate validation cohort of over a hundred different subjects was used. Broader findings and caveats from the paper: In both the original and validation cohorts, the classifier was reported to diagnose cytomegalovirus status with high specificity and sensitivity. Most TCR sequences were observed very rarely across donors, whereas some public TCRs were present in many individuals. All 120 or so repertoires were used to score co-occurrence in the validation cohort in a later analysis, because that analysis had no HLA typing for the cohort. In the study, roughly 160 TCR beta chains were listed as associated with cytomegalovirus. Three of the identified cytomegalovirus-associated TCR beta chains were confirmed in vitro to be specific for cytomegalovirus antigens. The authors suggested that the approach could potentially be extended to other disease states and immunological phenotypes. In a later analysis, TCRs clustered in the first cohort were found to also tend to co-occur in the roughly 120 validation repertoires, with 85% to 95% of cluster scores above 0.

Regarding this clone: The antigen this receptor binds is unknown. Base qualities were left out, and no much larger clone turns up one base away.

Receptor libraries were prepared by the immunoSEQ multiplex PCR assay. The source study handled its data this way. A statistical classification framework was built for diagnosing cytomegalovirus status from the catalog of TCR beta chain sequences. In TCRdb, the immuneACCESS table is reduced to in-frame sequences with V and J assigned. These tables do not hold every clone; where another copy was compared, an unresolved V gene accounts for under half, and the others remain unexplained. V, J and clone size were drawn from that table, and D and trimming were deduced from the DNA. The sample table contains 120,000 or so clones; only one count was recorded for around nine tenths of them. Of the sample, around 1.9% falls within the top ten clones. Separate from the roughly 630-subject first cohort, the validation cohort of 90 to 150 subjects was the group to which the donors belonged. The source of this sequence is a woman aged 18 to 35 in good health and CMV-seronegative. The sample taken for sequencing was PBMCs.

CDR3 sequence: CASSIDRDYNEQFF. DNA sequence: TGTGCCAGCAGTATTGACAGGGACTACAATGAGCAGTTCTTC. The sequence joins TRBV7-3 to TRBJ2-1; the junction holds 7 bases that match TRBD1. The CDR3 has 14 amino acids, counting the end cysteine and phenylalanine. Just CDR3 DNA is preserved here, 42 bases in frame from base 1. From a lookup of the germline V gene, CDR1 and CDR2 are SGHTA and FQGTGA. Trimming takes 6 bases off V and 3 bases off J; junction bases not matched to a gene: 5.